The TCR beta chain under discussion was sequenced for a study of molecular identifiers for immune sequencing clone quantification. Findings and caveats of the study: Jurkat TCR RNA spiked in from one cell (amid over 850,000 naive cells) was reportedly detectable.

Sorting selected naive CD8 T cells with a CD8+CD4-CCR7+CD45RA+ phenotype. This clonotype was counted many times. The target antigen is unknown. It was with previously described methods and listed TCR primers that bulk TCR libraries were made. TCRdb independently ran MiXCR on the PCR reads; one entry per CDR3 protein. Altogether about 630,000 distinct CDR3 sequences are present, roughly 27% being singletons, with the ten largest covering about 0.84%. CDR3 size: 14 residues. Per the germline V gene, CDR1 is DFQATT and CDR2 is SNEGSKA (reference sequence). Unmatched junction bases numbered 4, after V lost 5 bases and J lost 3 bases.

This clonotype originated in a human donor in good health. Some libraries in this study had Jurkat cell RNA spiked in. This chain uses TRBV20-1 with TRBJ2-3, with 11 bases identical to TRBD2. The sample taken for sequencing was naive CD8+ T cells from blood, with Jurkat cell RNA spiked in. Subset: FACS-sorted CD8+CD4-CCR7+CD45RA+ naive T cells. CDR3 protein: CSASGLAVTDTQYF. CDR3 nucleotides: TGCAGTGCTTCGGGACTAGCGGTGACAGATACGCAGTATTTT.